The 5 T cell receptor beta chains below all came from one sample that was sequenced in a study of cytomegalovirus exposure and HLA in healthy donors (dated by TCRdb to 2015 to 2018). Library prep was done by the immunoSEQ multiplex PCR assay. For the multiplex PCR, a mixture combining 60 forward primers for TCR Vbeta segments and 13 reverse primers for TCR Jbeta segments was used. TCRdb's version of the immuneACCESS table is confined to in-frame rearrangements and falls short of the full clone set. An unresolved V gene accounts for under half of the shortfall where checked; the remainder is of unknown origin. Within this sample are around 140,000 clones, with roughly four fifths of them counted one time only. The ten largest clones add up to around 7% of the sample. The sample taken for sequencing was PBMCs. All receptors come from a man aged 25 to 40 in good health and CMV-seronegative.

V is TRBV6-5 and J is TRBJ2-7; D remains unclear. Deletions cut 5 bases from V and 5 bases from J, with 19 bases between. Germline CDR1 reads MNHEY; CDR2 reads SVGAGI. CDR3 length: 15 amino acids. In DNA form, the CDR3 reads TGTGCCAGCAGTCCCTCGGCCCAGGCCCCCCACGAGCAGTACTTC. It specifies CASSPSAQAPHEQYF.

The chain is built from TRBV2 and TRBJ1-2; the D gene is possibly TRBD1 (6 bases). Trimming took 7 bases from V and 3 from J, leaving 18 bases between them. Germline CDR1 SNHLY, CDR2 FYNNEI. The CDR3 runs 15 residues. The DNA of the CDR3 is TGTGCCAGCAACGAAGGGGGGGCGCGGGACTATGGCTACACCTTC. Translation: CASNEGGARDYGYTF.

The chain carries TRBV29-1 and TRBJ2-5; 10 nucleotides align to TRBD2. CDR3 length equals 14 residues. V lost 4 bases to trimming and J lost 5 bases; unmatched junction nucleotides: 7. Germline V gene sequence: CDR1 SQVTM, CDR2 ANQGSEA. The CDR3 reads CSVGAAGGRETQYF. The CDR3 DNA reads TGCAGCGTTGGGGCAGCGGGGGGGCGGGAGACCCAGTACTTC.

V usage is TRBV19 and J usage is TRBJ2-7; 8 bases line up with TRBD1. Germline V lookup: CDR1 LNHDA, CDR2 SQIVND (reference sequence). The J segment lost 2 bases and the V segment lost 5 bases, leaving 20 bases of the junction unmatched. The CDR3 is made up of 19 amino acids. The DNA for the CDR3 is TGTGCCAGTAGTCCTCATATGGGGGTCAGGGGGCGAGGGGCCTACGAGCAGTACTTC. Translated: CASSPHMGVRGRGAYEQYF.

This chain links TRBV4-2 with TRBJ2-1, with D possibly matching TRBD2 (5 bases). This CDR3 contains 13 residues. From germline, CDR1 is LGHNA and CDR2 YNFKEQ. Trimming cost V 4 bases and J 9 bases, with 13 bases left between them. The CDR3 protein is CASSPPLASEQFF. Here the CDR3 DNA reads TGTGCCAGCAGCCCCCCCCTAGCCAGTGAGCAGTTCTTC.